These 13 T cell receptor beta chains were all obtained from the same sample, sequenced in a study of metastatic and nonmetastatic thyroid tumors. MiXCR was used by TCRdb to re-call the PCR reads. The data show roughly 20,000 clones, about 33% seen once. Every patient was untreated before thyroid surgery. Sequencing used tumor tissue. Receptors were obtained from a female donor with papillary thyroid cancer or a benign thyroid nodule (not recorded which). Some clones in this sample may be carry-over from other donors' samples.

This clone turned up a few times. The V gene is TRBV2, the J gene TRBJ2-7, with 8 bases matching TRBD2. The CDR3 runs 13 residues. The junction had 7 bases not matched to a gene; V was cut back by 6 bases and J by 6 bases. Germline V gives CDR1 SNHLY, CDR2 FYNNEI. The CDR3 sequence is CASRTSAPFEQYF. CDR3 nucleotide sequence: TGTGCCAGCAGGACTAGCGCTCCCTTCGAGCAGTACTTC.

The gene calls are TRBV12-3 or TRBV12-4 and TRBJ2-2; 9 bases are a match to TRBD2. The CDR3 covers 15 residues. V lost 5 bases to trimming and J lost 1 base; unmatched junction nucleotides: 2. The CDR3, as DNA: TGTGCCAGCAGTGTGACTAGCGGGAACACCGGGGAGCTGTTTTTT. This translates into CASSVTSGNTGELFF.

This clone was detected only a few times. The J gene is TRBJ2-1, the V gene TRBV7-9; D not resolved. Trimming took 5 bases from V and 11 from J, leaving 13 bases between them. From germline, CDR1 is SEHNR and CDR2 FQNEAQ (reference sequence). The CDR3 is made up of 12 amino acids. CDR3 protein: CASSTHTIKQFF. For the CDR3, the DNA is TGTGCCAGCAGCACCCACACTATCAAGCAGTTCTTC.

This clone appeared many times. V gene TRBV9 combines with J gene TRBJ2-5; maybe TRBD1 (6 bases). Trimming took 4 bases from V and 3 from J, leaving 19 bases between them. Germline V gives CDR1 SGDLS, CDR2 YYNGEE. This CDR3 has 16 residues. The CDR3 loop is CASSPRHRGTEETQYF. The CDR3 DNA is TGTGCCAGCAGCCCAAGACATAGGGGGACGGAAGAGACCCAGTACTTC.

The chain links TRBV11-2 to TRBJ2-7, with 7 bases fitting TRBD2. The CDR3 runs to 14 residues. Germline V gene data show CDR1 as SGHAT and CDR2 as FQNNGV. V lost 4 bases to trimming and J lost 2 bases; unmatched junction nucleotides: 5. This CDR3 reads CASSSASGPYEQYF. The CDR3 DNA sequence: TGTGCCAGCAGCTCAGCTAGCGGACCCTACGAGCAGTACTTC.

In its sample, this clone was seen many times. The chain combines TRBV5-4 with TRBJ1-1; tentatively, D is TRBD1 (5 bases). This CDR3 spans 15 amino acids. V was clipped by 4 bases and J by 0 bases, with 13 bases between them. In germline, CDR1 is SGHNT, CDR2 YYREEE (reference sequence). The CDR3 protein is CASSTTTEMNTEAFF. CDR3 nucleotide sequence: TGTGCCAGCAGCACAACGACAGAGATGAACACTGAAGCTTTCTTT.

This sequence joins TRBV6-1 and TRBJ1-5, with a tentative D call TRBD1 (5 bases). The germline V and J ends were trimmed by 4 bases and 6 bases, with 10 bases remaining between them. CDR3 length: 13 residues. The germline V gene has CDR1 MNHNS and CDR2 SASEGT. CDR3 nucleotides: TGTGCCAGCAGTGCCAGGGTAGTTCAGCCCCAGCATTTT. Its protein product is CASSARVVQPQHF.

This clone was detected ten times or more. The rearrangement uses TRBV6-5 and TRBJ1-5, with D tentatively TRBD1 (5 bases). Trimming removed 2 bases at V and 5 bases at J, with 13 bases between. Germline CDR1 MNHEY, CDR2 SVGAGI. The CDR3 covers 15 residues. Here the CDR3 DNA reads TGTGCCAGCAGTTACACAGCAGGGACGGATCAGCCCCAGCATTTT. It yields the protein CASSYTAGTDQPQHF.

This clone was observed a handful of times. The junction departs from germline at one end; a sequencing error may be responsible. The chain joins TRBV6-5 to TRBJ1-5; no reliable D call. CDR1 and CDR2 from the germline V gene are MNHEY and SVGAGI. The CDR3 is 17 residues long. The CDR3 reads CASSSIGSGSGNQPHHF. DNA for the CDR3: TGTGCCAGTAGTTCCATTGGGAGTGGGAGCGGCAATCAGCCCCATCATTTT.

The chain has TRBV19 and TRBJ2-2; no clear D gene. The CDR3 covers 10 residues. The germline V gene has CDR1 LNHDA and CDR2 SQIVND (reference sequence). V lost 5 bases to trimming and J lost 8 bases, with 3 bases between them. The CDR3 loop is CASSSGELFF. DNA for the CDR3: TGTGCCAGTAGTTCTGGGGAGCTGTTTTTT.

This clone was recorded a few times. A read error may be the cause here, since a much bigger clone is one base away. This specimen includes other DNA sequences encoding the same CDR3. The J gene is TRBJ2-3, the V gene TRBV6-1; D uncertain. The CDR3 has 12 amino acids. Trimming cost V 11 bases and J 15 bases, with 24 bases left between them. From germline, CDR1 is MNHNS and CDR2 SASEGT. The CDR3 coding sequence is TGTGCCGGCCGGACCGGCACAGATACTCAATATTTT. Translated, it gives CAGRTGTDTQYF.

The chain uses TRBV27 and TRBJ2-7, with D possibly being TRBD1 or TRBD2 (5 bases each). There are 15 residues in the CDR3. V lost 6 bases, J lost 5 bases, and 20 bases lay in between. CDR1 and CDR2 (germline): MNHEY, SMNVEV (reference sequence). CDR3 sequence reads: CASRALGPLKNEQYF. The DNA of the CDR3 is TGTGCCAGCAGGGCCCTGGGACCTTTAAAAAACGAGCAGTACTTC.

V is TRBV10-2 and J is TRBJ1-2; D may be TRBD1 (6 bases). This CDR3 has 13 residues. V lost 3 bases to trimming and J lost 3 bases, with 8 bases between them. Germline V gives CDR1 WSHSY, CDR2 SAAADI. The CDR3 DNA reads as TGCGCCAGCAGTGACAGGGGCCACTATGGCTACACCTTC. It encodes CASSDRGHYGYTF.